The 23 T cell receptor beta chains reported below all come from one sample, sequenced in a study of T cells in Graves' hyperthyroidism and ophthalmopathy. It was RNA transcripts that yielded the amplified TCR beta CDR3 regions. Initially, a first-round RT-PCR of the TCR CDR3 employed the HTBI primer set. One entry per CDR3 protein results from TCRdb running MiXCR on the multiplex PCR reads. The repertoire holds approximately 410,000 distinct CDR3 sequences, with about 14% as singletons. Source material: blood. The origin of the receptors is a man between 18 and 29 years old with Graves' ophthalmopathy.

This clonotype was detected once. The chain uses TRBV2 and TRBJ2-1; 8 bases line up with TRBD2. Unmatched junction bases numbered 18, after V lost 8 bases and J lost 3 bases. The CDR3 runs to 18 residues. Looked up from germline, CDR1 is SNHLY and CDR2 is FYNNEI. The CDR3, as DNA: TGTGCCAGCGGCCTAGCGGGTCGAGGGAGGGCTGTCTACAATGAGCAGTTCTTC. Translated: CASGLAGRGRAVYNEQFF. The full variable domain, rest sourced from reference TRBV2 and TRBJ2-1, is EPEVTQTPSHQVTQMGQEVILRCVPISNHLYFYWYRQILGQKVEFLVSFYNNEISEKSEIFDDQFSVERPDGSNFTLKIRSTKLEDSAMYFCASGLAGRGRAVYNEQFFGPGTRLTVL.

This clonotype was picked up many times. The rearrangement uses TRBV5-1 and TRBJ2-7; 12 nucleotides agree with TRBD2. In germline, CDR1 is SGHRS, CDR2 YFSETQ. The ends lost 4 bases at V and 4 bases at J; junction bases unmatched: 12. This CDR3 region has 17 residues. CDR3 region: CASSPGASGRAWYEQYF. The CDR3 DNA follows: TGCGCCAGCAGCCCGGGGGCTAGCGGGAGGGCATGGTACGAGCAGTACTTC.

This clonotype was recorded a few times. The chain joins TRBV4-1 to TRBJ2-7; 8 bases align to TRBD1. After removal of 5 bases from V and 1 base from J, the junction contained 4 bases not matched to a gene. This CDR3 region has 14 residues. CDR1 is MGHRA, CDR2 YSYEKL, per germline. CDR3 in DNA: TGCGCCAGCAGCTTCCGACAGGGGTCCTACGAGCAGTACTTC. Its protein is CASSFRQGSYEQYF.

The V call is TRBV6-1, the J call TRBJ2-2; D call uncertain. This CDR3 spans 12 amino acids. The germline V gene encodes CDR1 MNHNS and CDR2 SASEGT. The V end was cut by 9 bases, the J end by 6 bases, with 11 bases between. CDR3 sequence: CARSSFAGELFF. The CDR3 DNA sequence: TGTGCCAGGAGCTCGTTCGCCGGGGAGCTGTTTTTT.

This clonotype was seen at least ten times. The rearrangement joins TRBV6-9 to TRBJ2-5; a weak D match, TRBD2 (5 bases). The V end was cut by 0 bases, the J end by 3 bases, with 8 bases between. This CDR3 is built from 14 residues. The germline gives CDR1 MNHGY, CDR2 SVAAGI. The CDR3 DNA sequence: TGTGCCAGCAGTTATTCACTAGAAGAAGAGACCCAGTACTTC. This sequence encodes CASSYSLEEETQYF.

This clonotype was recorded at least ten times. The chain recombines TRBV12-5 with TRBJ2-3; 8 nucleotides agree with TRBD2. CDR3 length: 14 residues. CDR1 is LGHNT, CDR2 FRNRAP, per germline. V dropped 6 bases and J dropped 6; count of bases not matched to a gene: 8. The CDR3 is CASGTRPSGDTQYF. CDR3 DNA sequence: TGTGCTAGTGGCACTCGGCCTAGCGGGGATACGCAGTATTTT.

In its sample, this clonotype was seen many times. The chain links TRBV27 to TRBJ1-1; D gene uncertain. V shed 6 bases and J shed 7 bases, with 21 bases lying between them. This CDR3 region has 15 residues. Per the germline V gene, CDR1 is MNHEY and CDR2 is SMNVEV (reference sequence). The CDR3 region is CASSPSASQAIEAFF. DNA of the CDR3: TGTGCCAGCAGCCCCTCTGCGTCTCAAGCGATTGAAGCTTTCTTT.

This clonotype was picked up a small number of times. The J gene is TRBJ2-7, the V gene TRBV7-9; maybe TRBD2 (6 bases). CDR3 length: 17 residues. Germline V gene sequence: CDR1 SEHNR, CDR2 FQNEAQ (reference sequence). Trimming took off 5 bases at V and 1 base at J, with 21 bases between the two ends. Here the CDR3 reads CASSLPPGSGVSYEQYF. Here the CDR3 DNA reads TGTGCCAGCAGCCTCCCACCCGGTAGCGGAGTATCCTACGAGCAGTACTTC.

In this sample, this clonotype turned up many times. The chain has TRBV4-1 and TRBJ1-5; D is unresolved. CDR1 and CDR2 from the germline V gene are MGHRA and YSYEKL. The length of the CDR3 is 14 residues. Trimming cost V 0 bases and J 2 bases, with 5 bases left between them. CDR3 nucleotide sequence: TGCGCCAGCAGCCAAGACTGGGGCAATCAGCCCCAGCATTTT. Translated, it gives CASSQDWGNQPQHF.

This clonotype has more than one count but fewer than ten. The chain combines TRBV15 with TRBJ2-6, with a tentative D call TRBD2 (5 bases). This CDR3 has 17 residues. Germline CDR1 is LNHNV and CDR2 is YYDKDF (reference sequence). V lost 6 bases and J lost 0, with 15 bases in between. The CDR3: CATSSPSSSSGANVLTF. The CDR3 DNA reads TGTGCCACCAGTTCACCTAGCTCTTCCTCTGGGGCCAACGTCCTGACTTTC.

The gene calls are TRBV12-3 or TRBV12-4 and TRBJ2-3; 15 bases fit TRBD2. Trimming removed 5 bases from V and 2 bases from J; junction bases left unmatched: 5. CDR3 length: 17 amino acids. The CDR3 DNA sequence: TGTGCCAGCAGTCGGACTAGCGGGGGGGCCGACACAGATACGCAGTATTTT. It translates to CASSRTSGGADTDTQYF.

This clonotype was counted many times. A single base separates this from a much larger clone, so it may be a read error. The chain employs TRBV7-9 and TRBJ1-2; 7 nucleotides align to TRBD1. Germline V CDR1 and CDR2: SEHNR, FQNEAQ (reference sequence). This CDR3 has 13 amino acids. After removal of 1 base from V and 7 bases from J, the junction contained 3 bases not matched to a gene. The CDR3 coding sequence is TGTGCCAGCAGCTTAGAAGGGGGCAGTGGCTACACCTTC. Amino acid sequence: CASSLEGGSGYTF.

V is TRBV15 and J is TRBJ2-7; D remains ambiguous. With 0 bases removed from V and 3 bases from J, the gap between germline ends came to 9 bases. The germline V gene has CDR1 LNHNV and CDR2 YYDKDF (reference sequence). The CDR3 covers 14 residues. The CDR3 loop reads CATSREAEYYEQYF. The CDR3 DNA reads as TGTGCCACCAGCAGAGAAGCAGAATACTACGAGCAGTACTTC.

This clonotype occurred many times. The chain is built from TRBV5-4 and TRBJ2-5; D might be TRBD1 or TRBD2, each matching 5 bases. This CDR3 is built from 17 residues. Germline values: CDR1 SGHNT, CDR2 YYREEE (reference sequence). Between the trimmed V and J ends, which lost 0 bases and 2 bases, there was a span of 17 bases. The CDR3 DNA reads TGTGCCAGCAGCTTGGGATTCGGGGCCCTTTCTCAAGAGACCCAGTACTTC. Amino acids: CASSLGFGALSQETQYF.

In this sample, this clonotype turned up a few times. The V gene is TRBV7-9, the J gene TRBJ2-2; 8 nucleotides agree with TRBD2. The CDR3 contains 17 residues. CDR1 is SEHNR, CDR2 FQNEAQ, per germline (reference sequence). With V trimmed by 4 bases and J by 0 bases, 7 bases remained unmatched. This chain's CDR3 is CASSSGGLATNTGELFF. The CDR3 DNA reads TGTGCCAGCAGCTCGGGGGGGCTAGCGACGAACACCGGGGAGCTGTTTTTT.

This clonotype was counted at least ten times. This sequence joins TRBV3-1 and TRBJ2-5, with 8 positions matching TRBD2. V lost 0 bases and J lost 0; bases outside the gene matches: 9. The CDR3 is 18 amino acids. Germline V gene lookup returns CDR1 LGHDT and CDR2 YNNKEL (reference sequence). CDR3 DNA: TGTGCCAGCAGCCAAGACGAGTCGCGGGGGGAGAACCAAGAGACCCAGTACTTC. This encodes CASSQDESRGENQETQYF.

The table lists this clonotype with a few counts. This chain joins TRBV7-3 and TRBJ2-3; a possible D gene is TRBD1 (6 bases). Deletions cut 6 bases from V and 0 bases from J, with 10 bases between. From germline, CDR1 is SGHTA and CDR2 FQGTGA. The CDR3 spans 14 residues. The CDR3 loop reads CASRDRESTDTQYF. The CDR3 nucleotides are TGTGCCAGCAGGGACAGAGAGAGCACAGATACGCAGTATTTT. Full variable domain (rest looked up from reference TRBV7-3 and TRBJ2-3): GAGVSQTPSNKVTEKGKYVELRCDPISGHTALYWYRQSLGQGPEFLIYFQGTGAADDSGLPNDRFFAVRPEGSVSTLKIQRTERGDSAVYLCASRDRESTDTQYFGPGTRLTVL.

The CDR3 spells CASSLNFGTGVPTDTQYF. CDR3 sequence (DNA): TGTGCCAGCAGCTTAAATTTCGGAACAGGGGTTCCCACAGATACGCAGTATTTT. The rearrangement uses TRBV7-6 and TRBJ2-3; the match to TRBD1 covers 7 bases. The CDR3 length is 18 residues. J gave up 2 bases and V 2 bases, and 13 bases lay outside the gene matches. Per the germline V gene, CDR1 is SGHVS and CDR2 is FNYEAQ.

This clonotype was found many times. The chain has TRBV6-1 and TRBJ1-1; D gene uncertain. The germline V gene has CDR1 MNHNS and CDR2 SASEGT. Trimming took 8 bases from V and 1 from J, leaving 11 bases between them. The CDR3 covers 13 residues. The CDR3, as DNA: TGTGCCAGCGGCGCGGGCACGAACACTGAAGCTTTCTTT. It is translated as CASGAGTNTEAFF.

This clonotype was seen a handful of times. This chain links TRBV11-2 with TRBJ2-7; possibly TRBD1 for D (5 bases). Between the trimmed V and J ends, which lost 1 base and 7 bases, there was a span of 11 bases. CDR3 length equals 13 residues. CDR1 is SGHAT and CDR2 is FQNNGV in the germline V gene. CDR3 sequence: CASSLVFREEQYF. Written as DNA, the CDR3 is TGTGCCAGCAGCTTAGTTTTCAGGGAAGAGCAGTACTTC.

In this sample, this clonotype turned up many times. The V and J genes are TRBV12-3 or TRBV12-4 and TRBJ2-3; 8 bases agree with TRBD2. The CDR3 has 15 amino acids. The ends lost 3 bases at V and 6 bases at J; junction bases unmatched: 8. The CDR3 region is CASSFQRGSSDTQYF. For the CDR3, the DNA is TGTGCCAGCAGTTTCCAGCGGGGGAGCTCCGATACGCAGTATTTT.

This clonotype was seen ten or more times. The rearrangement uses TRBV11-2 and TRBJ2-5; weak D call: TRBD2 (7 bases). V lost 4 bases and J 5 bases, leaving 23 bases between the germline ends. Germline CDR1 and CDR2: SGHAT and FQNNGV. This CDR3 comprises 17 residues. The CDR3 DNA is TGTGCCAGCAGCTATGGGCGAGGCGGGGGCAAAGGGGAGACCCAGTACTTC. Encoded protein: CASSYGRGGGKGETQYF. The complete variable domain, with remaining parts taken from reference TRBV11-2 and TRBJ2-5, reads EAGVAQSPRYKIIEKRQSVAFWCNPISGHATLYWYQQILGQGPKLLIQFQNNGVVDDSQLPKDRFSAERLKGVDSTLKIQPAKLEDSAVYLCASSYGRGGGKGETQYFGPGTRLLVL.

This chain connects TRBV19 to TRBJ2-7; TRBD2 is a possible D gene (6 bases). Trimming removed 3 bases at V and 1 base at J, with 16 bases between. Germline loops: CDR1 LNHDA, CDR2 SQIVND (reference sequence). The CDR3 totals 16 residues. This CDR3 reads CASSIFGEVPSYEQYF. The CDR3 DNA follows: TGTGCCAGTAGTATCTTCGGGGAGGTTCCTTCCTACGAGCAGTACTTC.